This is a list of T cell receptor beta chains from one sample in a study of lymphopenia after photon versus proton radiotherapy. Only in-frame clones appear in the TCRdb table, and some are missing; sequencing was by immunoSEQ multiplex PCR. Among under 70,000 clones listed, 85% to 95% were seen once. The sample was peripheral blood, taken from a patient treated with photon-based radiotherapy. These receptors all come from a woman aged 40 to 50 with cholangiocarcinoma. Both conserved end residues are trimmed from each CDR3. Fields, in order: J gene, V gene, CDR3 protein.

TRBJ2-1 | TRBV5-4 | ASSRTGSAEQF
TRBJ2-3 | TRBV2 | ASSGGIRGTDTQY
TRBJ2-3 | TRBV20-1 | SARWADTQY
TRBJ2-2 | TRBV15 | ATSMDRGTGELF
TRBJ1-1 | TRBV4-3 | ASSQGGRGHDEAF
TRBJ2-3 | TRBV6-6 | ASSYSRRTDTQY
TRBJ2-3 | TRBV9 | ASSVALSDLSTDTQY
TRBJ2-7 | TRBV5-4 | ASSFSDEQY
TRBJ1-2 | TRBV25-1 | ASSEPGLHYGYT
TRBJ2-7 | TRBV11-2 | ASSLPGPASYEQY
TRBJ2-1 | TRBV2 | ASSNPSGEQF
TRBJ2-1 | TRBV5-5 | ASSFGVTFSYNEQF
TRBJ1-2 | TRBV5-1 | ASSLATREADGYT
TRBJ2-3 | TRBV19 | ASSNIRGTDTQY
TRBJ1-1 | TRBV2 | ASSVQGTMNTEAF
TRBJ2-6 | TRBV2 | ASSEQGPLGANVLT
TRBJ1-2 | TRBV6-5 | ASSYRSRVVT
TRBJ2-7 | TRBV4-2 | ASSQSRTGYEQY
TRBJ1-2 | TRBV15 | ATSRDRRAQGYGYT
TRBJ2-1 | TRBV7-9 | ASRDGTSAYNEQF
TRBJ2-2 | TRBV10-3 | AISAVRTGELF
TRBJ1-1 | TRBV13 | ASSFVDGGTTEAF
TRBJ2-5 | TRBV7-2 | ASSLGGKETQY
TRBJ2-6 | TRBV6-1 | ASSELPGPGANVLT
TRBJ2-3 | TRBV4-1 | ASSQDVEDIGMTDTQY
TRBJ2-2 | TRBV10-3 | AISELGAAGELF
TRBJ2-7 | TRBV6-6 | ASSPRQGTYEQY
TRBJ2-7 | TRBV7-9 | ASSAGPSYEQY
TRBJ2-1 | TRBV19 | ASSKRGLAGDHNEQF
TRBJ2-1 | TRBV30 | AWSRLGLAGDEQF
TRBJ1-1 | TRBV6-1 | ATGTGGTEAF
TRBJ2-1 | TRBV4-2 | ASSQDLRLDRGFNEQF
TRBJ2-7 | TRBV7-2 | ASSSAPDPTREQY
TRBJ2-7 | TRBV5-5 | ASSPNPGQDEQY
TRBJ2-5 | TRBV30 | AWSDEWKETQY
TRBJ1-2 | TRBV2 | ASSQTGTSRTYT
TRBJ1-1 | TRBV6-5 | ASSNWGGMNTEAF
TRBJ2-1 | TRBV19 | ASSIGRGASNNEQF
TRBJ2-1 | TRBV27 | ASSLSAINEQF
TRBJ1-1 | TRBV5-4 | ASSLNGKNTEAF
TRBJ2-2 | TRBV6-1 | ASSVRAAGELF
TRBJ2-2 | TRBV14 | ASSHNTGELF
TRBJ2-7 | TRBV28 | ASSPTSGGGYEQY
TRBJ1-3 | TRBV28 | ASSPRGGLGNTIY
TRBJ2-5 | TRBV2 | ASSESGSFQETQY
TRBJ2-3 | TRBV4-3 | ASSQSSTRTMITDTQY
TRBJ2-2 | TRBV5-1 | ASSYTGTGVNTGELF
TRBJ2-1 | TRBV14 | ASSRDFGLPL
TRBJ1-2 | TRBV5-5 | ASSKDYYGYT
TRBJ2-1 | TRBV6-5 | ASSYSTSGVYNEQF
TRBJ1-4 | TRBV15 | ATSRARSNEKLF